This entry is about one TCR beta chain. The sample belongs to a study of tumor and adjacent non-tumor tissue in lung cancer. The germline V gene encodes CDR1 SGHAT and CDR2 FQNNGV. CDR3 size: 15 residues. The V gene lost 7 bases and the J gene lost 3 bases, with 16 bases spanning the gap. No cell sorting was done before RNA was extracted from the tissue. TCRbeta libraries were built with three rounds of nested PCR, modified from ARM-PCR. TCRdb fed the multiplex PCR reads into MiXCR, producing one record per CDR3 protein. The table has 60,000 to 85,000 distinct CDR3 sequences, about three quarters seen once.

The sequenced sample was lung tumor tissue. This chain connects TRBV11-2 to TRBJ2-1; no reliable D call. The TCR was taken from a woman aged 45-60 years with non-small cell lung cancer. DNA of the CDR3: TGTGCCAGCACCTCTTTTGTGGGATACTACAATGAGCAGTTCTTC. This codes for CASTSFVGYYNEQFF. The whole variable domain, remainder taken from reference TRBV11-2 and TRBJ2-1, is EAGVAQSPRYKIIEKRQSVAFWCNPISGHATLYWYQQILGQGPKLLIQFQNNGVVDDSQLPKDRFSAERLKGVDSTLKIQPAKLEDSAVYLCASTSFVGYYNEQFFGPGTRLTVL.